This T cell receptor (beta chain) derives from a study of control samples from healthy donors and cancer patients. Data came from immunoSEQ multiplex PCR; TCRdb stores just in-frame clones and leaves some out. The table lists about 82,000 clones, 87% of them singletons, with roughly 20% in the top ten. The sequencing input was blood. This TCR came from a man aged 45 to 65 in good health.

This CDR3 reads CACGGVSTDTQYF. As DNA, the CDR3 is TGTGCCTGCGGGGGGGTCTCCACAGATACGCAGTATTTT. The chain links TRBV2 to TRBJ2-3; 9 bases match TRBD2. The CDR3 has 13 amino acids. The ends lost 11 bases at V and 2 bases at J; junction bases unmatched: 5. Germline values: CDR1 SNHLY, CDR2 FYNNEI. The complete variable domain, with remaining parts taken from reference TRBV2 and TRBJ2-3, reads EPEVTQTPSHQVTQMGQEVILRCVPISNHLYFYWYRQILGQKVEFLVSFYNNEISEKSEIFDDQFSVERPDGSNFTLKIRSTKLEDSAMYFCACGGVSTDTQYFGPGTRLTVL.